These T cell receptor beta chains were read from a single sample in a study of shared clonotypes between healthy human individuals. Assay used: immunoSEQ multiplex PCR; TCRdb lists only in-frame clones, some missing. This table holds 2,500,000 or so clones, roughly 93% found once. Sequencing used naive CD4+ T cells from PBMCs. The receptors come from a man aged 18 to 30 in good health. Some clones in this sample may be carry-over from other donors' samples. The CDR3 runs from the conserved cysteine through the conserved F or W. D genes are given only for firm matches. Size is stated for part of the rows, as once, few or many counts, or as a class when the clone is expanded.

clone size: .; J gene: TRBJ2-5; V gene: TRBV28; D gene: .; CDR3 DNA: TGTGCCAGCAACCTAGCGCTCGGCGGAGAGACCCAGTACTTC; CDR3 protein: CASNLALGGETQYF
clone size: .; J gene: TRBJ2-3; V gene: TRBV9; D gene: TRBD2; CDR3 DNA: TGTGCCAGCAGCGCGACTAGCGGTAGACCTAGCACAGATACGCAGTATTTT; CDR3 protein: CASSATSGRPSTDTQYF
clone size: .; J gene: TRBJ2-6; V gene: TRBV7-3; D gene: .; CDR3 DNA: TGTGCCAGCAGCTTAGACTCTGGGGCCAACGTCCTGACTTTC; CDR3 protein: CASSLDSGANVLTF
clone size: .; J gene: TRBJ2-2; V gene: TRBV19; D gene: .; CDR3 DNA: TGTGCCAGTAGTATAGCCAGTTTGCGGACCACCGGGGAGCTGTTTTTT; CDR3 protein: CASSIASLRTTGELFF
clone size: .; J gene: TRBJ2-1; V gene: TRBV5-4; D gene: .; CDR3 DNA: TGTGCCAGCAGCTTGGGCGGGCAGAGCTCCTACAATGAGCAGTTCTTC; CDR3 protein: CASSLGGQSSYNEQFF
clone size: .; J gene: TRBJ2-7; V gene: TRBV29-1; D gene: .; CDR3 DNA: TGCAGCGTCTTACCTCCCTCGGGCCTAAGCACCTACGAGCAGTACTTC; CDR3 protein: CSVLPPSGLSTYEQYF
clone size: .; J gene: TRBJ2-7; V gene: TRBV6-1; D gene: .; CDR3 DNA: TGTGCCAGCGAGGACAGGGAGGGCGAGCAGTACTTC; CDR3 protein: CASEDREGEQYF
clone size: .; J gene: TRBJ1-1; V gene: TRBV14; D gene: .; CDR3 DNA: TGTGCCAGCAGCCAGGACCGGACCGGGACAACTCGGACTGAAGCTTTCTTT; CDR3 protein: CASSQDRTGTTRTEAFF
clone size: .; J gene: TRBJ1-2; V gene: TRBV30; D gene: .; CDR3 DNA: TGTGCCTGGAGTGTGAACTTCTATGGCTACACCTTC; CDR3 protein: CAWSVNFYGYTF
clone size: .; J gene: TRBJ1-2; V gene: TRBV28; D gene: .; CDR3 DNA: TGTGCCAGCAGGGACAGTGCCTCTAACTATGGCTACACCTTC; CDR3 protein: CASRDSASNYGYTF
clone size: .; J gene: TRBJ2-2; V gene: TRBV6-1; D gene: .; CDR3 DNA: TGTGCCAGCATACTCCTTTGGGGCACCGGGGAGCTGTTTTTT; CDR3 protein: CASILLWGTGELFF
clone size: .; J gene: TRBJ2-1; V gene: TRBV6-5; D gene: TRBD2; CDR3 DNA: TGTGCCAGCATCCCCCCCGGGGGGAGACGGAATGAGCAGTTCTTC; CDR3 protein: CASIPPGGRRNEQFF
clone size: .; J gene: TRBJ2-3; V gene: TRBV6-6; D gene: TRBD2; CDR3 DNA: TGTGCCAGCACGGCTCAGAGGGGGACTAGCGTAGATACGCAGTATTTT; CDR3 protein: CASTAQRGTSVDTQYF
clone size: .; J gene: TRBJ2-1; V gene: TRBV28; D gene: TRBD2; CDR3 DNA: TGTGCCAGCAGTTTGTCAGCGGGAGGTGAAAATGAGCAGTTCTTC; CDR3 protein: CASSLSAGGENEQFF
clone size: .; J gene: TRBJ2-1; V gene: TRBV27; D gene: .; CDR3 DNA: TGTGCCAGCAGTTTATCGGAGTACAATGAGCAGTTCTTC; CDR3 protein: CASSLSEYNEQFF
clone size: .; J gene: TRBJ2-3; V gene: TRBV18; D gene: TRBD2; CDR3 DNA: TGTGCCAGCTCACCCCTAGCGGGGAACACAGATACGCAGTATTTT; CDR3 protein: CASSPLAGNTDTQYF
clone size: once; J gene: TRBJ2-7; V gene: TRBV20-1; D gene: .; CDR3 DNA: TGCAGTGCTAGCACGGCTCTCGAGCAGTACTTC; CDR3 protein: CSASTALEQYF
clone size: .; J gene: TRBJ2-2; V gene: TRBV7-9; D gene: TRBD1; CDR3 DNA: TGTGCCAGCAGCCGGGGGGACAGGGACACCGGGGAGCTGTTTTTT; CDR3 protein: CASSRGDRDTGELFF
clone size: .; J gene: TRBJ1-2; V gene: TRBV5-4; D gene: .; CDR3 DNA: TGTGCCAGCAGCGGGACAAATAACTATGGCTACACCTTC; CDR3 protein: CASSGTNNYGYTF
clone size: once; J gene: TRBJ2-3; V gene: TRBV19; D gene: TRBD1; CDR3 DNA: TGTGCCAGTAGTGTGGGACAGGGCCCCACAGATACGCAGTATTTT; CDR3 protein: CASSVGQGPTDTQYF
clone size: .; J gene: TRBJ2-2; V gene: TRBV4-3; D gene: TRBD2; CDR3 DNA: TGCGCCACCGGACTAGCGGGAGGAAGAACCGGGGAGCTGTTTTTT; CDR3 protein: CATGLAGGRTGELFF
clone size: .; J gene: TRBJ2-5; V gene: TRBV28; D gene: TRBD2; CDR3 DNA: TGTGCCAGCAGTTCCGACGGGACTAGTAGCCTGGAAGAGACCCAGTACTTC; CDR3 protein: CASSSDGTSSLEETQYF
clone size: once; J gene: TRBJ2-3; V gene: TRBV11-1; D gene: .; CDR3 DNA: TGTGCCAGCAGCCCAAACAACGTGGGGACACATAGGGATGCAGATACGCAGTATTTT; CDR3 protein: CASSPNNVGTHRDADTQYF
clone size: .; J gene: TRBJ2-1; V gene: TRBV30; D gene: .; CDR3 DNA: TGTGCCTGGAGTGTACAAGTAGGGCCGAACAATGAGCAGTTCTTC; CDR3 protein: CAWSVQVGPNNEQFF
clone size: .; J gene: TRBJ2-2; V gene: TRBV27; D gene: TRBD2; CDR3 DNA: TGTGCCAGCAGTAATAGCGGGTGGTATTCGAACACCGGGGAGCTGTTTTTT; CDR3 protein: CASSNSGWYSNTGELFF
clone size: .; J gene: TRBJ1-3; V gene: TRBV28; D gene: TRBD1; CDR3 DNA: TGTGCCAGCAGTTTAGGGACAGCTGGAAACACCATATATTTT; CDR3 protein: CASSLGTAGNTIYF
clone size: .; J gene: TRBJ2-4; V gene: TRBV11-3; D gene: .; CDR3 DNA: TGTGCCAGCAGCTCCCTCCGGGACGGAGACATTCAGTACTTC; CDR3 protein: CASSSLRDGDIQYF
clone size: few; J gene: TRBJ1-1; V gene: TRBV5-1; D gene: .; CDR3 DNA: TGCGCCAGCAGCTTGTACTACGGAGTCGGCGCTTACTTT; CDR3 protein: CASSLYYGVGAYF
clone size: .; J gene: TRBJ1-5; V gene: TRBV16; D gene: .; CDR3 DNA: TGTGCCAGCAGCCAGGGACGGGGCAATCAGCCCCAGCATTTT; CDR3 protein: CASSQGRGNQPQHF
clone size: .; J gene: TRBJ2-3; V gene: TRBV7-9; D gene: .; CDR3 DNA: TGTGCCAGCAGCTCCCGTCGCATCGGGACAGATACGCAGTATTTT; CDR3 protein: CASSSRRIGTDTQYF
clone size: .; J gene: TRBJ2-1; V gene: TRBV7-9; D gene: TRBD2; CDR3 DNA: TGTGCCAGCAGCTTCCCTGGGAGGGCCCGCTCCTACAATGAGCAGTTCTTC; CDR3 protein: CASSFPGRARSYNEQFF
clone size: .; J gene: TRBJ1-3; V gene: TRBV5-1; D gene: TRBD1; CDR3 DNA: TGCGCCAGCAGCTCCTTTGGACAGGACTCTGGAAACACCATATATTTT; CDR3 protein: CASSSFGQDSGNTIYF
clone size: .; J gene: TRBJ1-1; V gene: TRBV15; D gene: .; CDR3 DNA: TGTGCCACCGTTCCGGGCGGGAGGAACACTGAAGCTTTCTTT; CDR3 protein: CATVPGGRNTEAFF
clone size: .; J gene: TRBJ2-2; V gene: TRBV6-4; D gene: TRBD1; CDR3 DNA: TGTGCCAGCAGTGAGGAGGGACAGGGAACCGGGGAGCTGTTTTTT; CDR3 protein: CASSEEGQGTGELFF
clone size: .; J gene: TRBJ2-5; V gene: TRBV20-1; D gene: .; CDR3 DNA: TGCAGTGCTAGGGGCCCAGAGACCCAGTACTTC; CDR3 protein: CSARGPETQYF
clone size: .; J gene: TRBJ2-1; V gene: TRBV9; D gene: .; CDR3 DNA: TGTGCCAGCAGCTCCTCTGGGCATAATTCCTACAATGAGCAGTTCTTC; CDR3 protein: CASSSSGHNSYNEQFF
clone size: .; J gene: TRBJ1-5; V gene: TRBV6-1; D gene: .; CDR3 DNA: TGTGCCAGCAGTGAGGAAAGGGATCAGCCCCAGCATTTT; CDR3 protein: CASSEERDQPQHF
clone size: .; J gene: TRBJ2-1; V gene: TRBV4-2; D gene: TRBD2; CDR3 DNA: TGTGCCAGCAGCCTCGGACTAGCGGACTACAATGAGCAGTTCTTC; CDR3 protein: CASSLGLADYNEQFF
clone size: .; J gene: TRBJ2-7; V gene: TRBV19; D gene: .; CDR3 DNA: TGTGCCAGTAGTAAAGACAGAAACATCTACGAGCAGTACTTC; CDR3 protein: CASSKDRNIYEQYF
clone size: .; J gene: TRBJ1-1; V gene: TRBV4-2; D gene: .; CDR3 DNA: TGTGCCAGCAGCCGCTCCGGGCCCCTGAACACTGAAGCTTTCTTT; CDR3 protein: CASSRSGPLNTEAFF
clone size: once; J gene: TRBJ2-7; V gene: TRBV27; D gene: .; CDR3 DNA: TGTGCCAGCAGTCGCCCCGTACAACGCTCCTACGAGCAGTACTTC; CDR3 protein: CASSRPVQRSYEQYF
clone size: .; J gene: TRBJ2-3; V gene: TRBV5-1; D gene: .; CDR3 DNA: TGCGCCAGCAGCTTGGCCGCGAGGGACACAGATACGCAGTATTTT; CDR3 protein: CASSLAARDTDTQYF
clone size: .; J gene: TRBJ2-1; V gene: TRBV11-2; D gene: TRBD2; CDR3 DNA: TGTGCCAGCAGATCAACTAGCGGGAGGAGCTACAATGAGCAGTTCTTC; CDR3 protein: CASRSTSGRSYNEQFF
clone size: .; J gene: TRBJ1-2; V gene: TRBV6-1; D gene: .; CDR3 DNA: TGTGCCAGCAACTACTATGGCTACACCTTC; CDR3 protein: CASNYYGYTF
clone size: .; J gene: TRBJ2-1; V gene: TRBV19; D gene: .; CDR3 DNA: TGTGCCAGCAAGTCGCCGGGTGATGGCTCTACGCGGAATGAGCAGTTCTTC; CDR3 protein: CASKSPGDGSTRNEQFF
clone size: .; J gene: TRBJ2-7; V gene: TRBV7-9; D gene: TRBD2; CDR3 DNA: TGTGCCAGCAGCTTAGGTAGTAGCGGGAGGGCCTCCCCCTACGAGCAGTACTTC; CDR3 protein: CASSLGSSGRASPYEQYF
clone size: once; J gene: TRBJ1-3; V gene: TRBV7-2; D gene: .; CDR3 DNA: TGTGCCAGCAGCTTAGTTGGGTGGAGCTCTGGAAACACCATATATTTT; CDR3 protein: CASSLVGWSSGNTIYF
clone size: .; J gene: TRBJ2-4; V gene: TRBV11-2; D gene: TRBD2; CDR3 DNA: TGTGCCAGCAGCCCGCTAGCGGTTAAAAACATTCAGTACTTC; CDR3 protein: CASSPLAVKNIQYF
clone size: .; J gene: TRBJ1-1; V gene: TRBV5-1; D gene: .; CDR3 DNA: TGCGCCAGCACCTTCATAGGGGCCAGCACTGAAGCTTTCTTT; CDR3 protein: CASTFIGASTEAFF
clone size: .; J gene: TRBJ2-7; V gene: TRBV4-2; D gene: TRBD2; CDR3 DNA: TGTGCCAGCAGCCAAGATGGGAGCGGGAGTTCCGGATACGAGCAGTACTTC; CDR3 protein: CASSQDGSGSSGYEQYF
clone size: .; J gene: TRBJ1-5; V gene: TRBV5-1; D gene: .; CDR3 DNA: TGCGCCAGCAGCCCGGGACAACCAAATCAGCCCCAGCATTTT; CDR3 protein: CASSPGQPNQPQHF
clone size: .; J gene: TRBJ1-1; V gene: TRBV10-2; D gene: .; CDR3 DNA: TGCGCCAGCAGTGAGGTGGGGGGGGTCACTGAAGCTTTCTTT; CDR3 protein: CASSEVGGVTEAFF
clone size: .; J gene: TRBJ1-1; V gene: TRBV4-1; D gene: .; CDR3 DNA: TGCGCCAGCAGCCAAGTGGCCCCGGGGGTGGAAATGTATGCTTTCTTT; CDR3 protein: CASSQVAPGVEMYAFF
clone size: .; J gene: TRBJ2-5; V gene: TRBV7-7; D gene: .; CDR3 DNA: TGTGCCAGCAGCCTCGGGGTGGGGCAAGAGACCCAGTACTTC; CDR3 protein: CASSLGVGQETQYF
clone size: .; J gene: TRBJ2-7; V gene: TRBV28; D gene: TRBD1; CDR3 DNA: TGTGCCAGCAGAGGGACAGTTAGCTCCTACGAGCAGTACTTC; CDR3 protein: CASRGTVSSYEQYF